This T cell receptor beta chain was retrieved from a study of T cells in Graves' hyperthyroidism and ophthalmopathy. This clonotype was counted at least ten times. Researchers amplified the TCR beta CDR3 regions from RNA transcripts. A set of HTBI primers served as the primers for a first-round RT-PCR of the TCR CDR3. Via MiXCR, TCRdb re-called the multiplex PCR reads, giving one row per CDR3 protein. The repertoire holds about 400,000 distinct CDR3 sequences, approximately 14% seen once, with around a quarter in the top ten. Germline CDR1 DFQATT, CDR2 SNEGSKA (reference sequence). Trimming took off 3 bases at V and 4 bases at J, with 18 bases between the two ends. The length of the CDR3 is 15 residues. Lactation, pregnancy, other autoimmune disease or uncontrolled infection excluded patients. Blood was sampled at initial diagnosis of hyperthyroidism, prior to onset of any ophthalmopathy symptoms.

The source material was blood. The rearrangement links TRBV20-1 to TRBJ2-5; D not certain. The receptor was isolated from a woman between 18 and 29 years old with Graves' hyperthyroidism that later progressed to Graves' ophthalmopathy. CDR3 in amino acids: CSARSLKGPGETQYF. As DNA, the CDR3 is TGCAGTGCTAGGAGTCTTAAGGGCCCTGGAGAGACCCAGTACTTC.